Listed below are T cell receptor beta chains from one sample, sequenced in a study of T-cell memory formation after mild COVID-19. A single record per CDR3 protein comes from TCRdb applying MiXCR to the 5' RACE reads. The profile shows roughly 450,000 distinct CDR3 sequences, approximately 18% of them singletons. The sequenced sample consisted of PBMCs or a T cell subset sorted from them (not recorded which). The receptors here all came from an adult woman who had mild COVID-19 (a few samples of this study predate the infection). Cell type and time point are not known. The CDR3 runs from the conserved cysteine through the conserved F or W. Fields, in order: D gene, clone size, CDR3 length, J gene, V gene, CDR3 protein, CDR3 DNA. D genes are given only for firm matches. The size of a clone is reported for some rows only, either as once, few or many, or as a class for expanded clones.

TRBD2,few,17,TRBJ2-1,TRBV4-3,CASSQEGTSGYYNEQFF,TGCGCCAGCAGCCAAGAAGGGACTAGCGGCTACTACAATGAGCAGTTCTTC
-,few,10,TRBJ1-2,TRBV20-1,CSATDYGYTF,TGCAGTGCGACAGACTATGGCTACACCTTC
-,-,14,TRBJ2-1,TRBV18,CASSPLNLDNEQFF,TGTGCCAGCTCACCACTCAATCTCGACAATGAGCAGTTCTTC
-,-,16,TRBJ2-2,TRBV27,CASSSLIRGMTGELFF,TGTGCCAGCAGTAGTTTAATTCGGGGGATGACCGGGGAGCTGTTTTTT
-,few,15,TRBJ2-7,TRBV5-1,CASSLAGSYLSEQYF,TGCGCCAGCAGCTTGGCCGGGAGCTACCTCAGCGAGCAGTACTTC
-,-,13,TRBJ1-2,TRBV10-3,CAISEMVGDGYTF,TGTGCCATCAGTGAAATGGTTGGGGATGGCTACACCTTC
-,-,14,TRBJ1-1,TRBV6-6,CASSYGPVGTEAFF,TGTGCCAGCAGTTACGGACCCGTGGGGACTGAAGCTTTCTTT
TRBD1,-,15,TRBJ2-7,TRBV27,CASRKPGQGGYEQYF,TGTGCCAGCAGGAAGCCGGGACAGGGCGGCTACGAGCAGTACTTC
TRBD1,few,15,TRBJ1-1,TRBV7-3,CASSGDRGGNTEAFF,TGTGCCAGCAGCGGAGACAGGGGAGGAAACACTGAAGCTTTCTTT
TRBD2,few,20,TRBJ2-1,TRBV12-3/TRBV12-4,CASSLDPGTSGRPRYNEQFF,TGTGCCAGCAGTTTAGACCCCGGGACTAGCGGGAGGCCGCGCTACAATGAGCAGTTCTTC
-,few,13,TRBJ1-1,TRBV2,CASSGGRNAEAFF,TGTGCCAGCAGTGGGGGACGGAACGCTGAAGCTTTCTTT
TRBD1,-,18,TRBJ2-7,TRBV6-5,CASREGTGGSGFIYEQYF,TGTGCCAGCAGAGAAGGGACAGGGGGCTCCGGATTCATCTACGAGCAGTACTTC
-,-,13,TRBJ2-5,TRBV7-2,CASSPQGRQTQYF,TGTGCCAGCAGCCCTCAGGGGAGGCAGACCCAGTACTTC
TRBD2,few,16,TRBJ2-5,TRBV3-1,CASSPSTSRLLETQYF,TGTGCCAGCAGTCCATCGACTAGCAGATTACTCGAGACCCAGTACTTC
TRBD1,few,15,TRBJ1-4,TRBV7-2,CASRGRQGAKEKLFF,TGTGCCAGCAGAGGCAGACAGGGGGCTAAGGAAAAACTGTTTTTT
-,-,14,TRBJ2-5,TRBV7-2,CASSPPWVGETQYF,TGTGCCAGCAGCCCCCCCTGGGTCGGGGAGACCCAGTACTTC
-,-,14,TRBJ2-6,TRBV29-1,CSVAGQSGANVLTF,TGCAGCGTGGCGGGACAATCCGGGGCCAACGTCCTGACTTTC
TRBD2,many,13,TRBJ2-1,TRBV20-1,CSASPAGVREQFF,TGCAGTGCTAGCCCAGCGGGAGTTCGGGAGCAGTTCTTC
-,few,13,TRBJ2-7,TRBV25-1,CASSGDGGGEQYF,TGTGCCAGCAGTGGAGACGGCGGTGGCGAGCAGTACTTC
TRBD1,-,17,TRBJ2-3,TRBV7-9,CASSYLPRDRGPDTQYF,TGTGCCAGCAGCTACCTCCCCCGGGACAGGGGGCCAGATACGCAGTATTTT
-,few,17,TRBJ2-3,TRBV28,CASSSITYGGITDTQYF,TGTGCCAGCAGTTCCATCACATACGGAGGAATCACAGATACGCAGTATTTT
-,-,13,TRBJ2-1,TRBV7-3,CASSSSRDNEQFF,TGTGCCAGCAGCTCGTCTCGGGACAATGAGCAGTTCTTC
TRBD2,-,15,TRBJ2-2,TRBV9,CASSVEASGGRELFF,TGTGCCAGCAGCGTGGAAGCTAGCGGGGGCCGGGAGCTGTTTTTT
-,many,14,TRBJ2-5,TRBV12-3/TRBV12-4,CASSPDVGPGTQYF,TGTGCCAGCAGTCCCGACGTGGGCCCCGGAACCCAGTACTTC
-,-,12,TRBJ2-5,TRBV6-6,CASSRGSETQYF,TGTGCCAGCAGCCGCGGCTCGGAGACCCAGTACTTC